These 24 T cell receptor beta chains were sequenced from one sample in a study of response to subunit inactivated influenza vaccine (dated by TCRdb to about 2018). The library was generated by RT-PCR. The data were produced on an Illumina HiSeq 2500. Using fastp at Q25 and MiXCR, TCRdb reprocessed the public reads and kept productive beta chains. CDR3 protein sequences are deduplicated, and each keeps its most common genes and DNA. The sample table holds more than 500,000 distinct CDR3 sequences, of which 11% were seen once. The top ten clones comprise roughly 9.6% of the sample. The same sample was also used in a study of T cells expressing NK-cell markers. As that second study puts it: TCR beta cDNA libraries were made by 5'RACE template switching that added a universal primer site and unique molecular identifiers.

The sample consisted of PBMCs from blood, taken on the day of vaccination. These receptors originate from a man aged 50-60 years who received an inactivated influenza vaccine. Donor details come from another sample of the same person, matched by shared clones.

This chain joins TRBV6-5 and TRBJ1-2; D may be TRBD1 (6 bases). The ends were cut back, 5 bases at V and 2 bases at J, with 21 bases in the middle. The CDR3 spans 17 residues. Looked up from germline, CDR1 is MNHEY and CDR2 is SVGAGI. The CDR3 coding sequence is TGTGCCAGCAGTCACCAGGGGCCGGGACGCAAGAACTATGGCTACACCTTC. Encoded protein: CASSHQGPGRKNYGYTF.

This clonotype was detected many times. This chain uses TRBV12-3 or TRBV12-4 with TRBJ2-7; 10 nucleotides match TRBD1. The junction had 4 bases not matched to a gene; V was cut back by 6 bases and J by 2 bases. The CDR3 is 14 residues long. In DNA form, the CDR3 reads TGTGCCAGCAGACGAGGACAGGGGGCCTACGAGCAGTACTTC. Encoded protein: CASRRGQGAYEQYF.

The genes are TRBV27 and TRBJ1-2; 12 bases agree with TRBD1. Germline CDR1 is MNHEY and CDR2 is SMNVEV (reference sequence). This CDR3 contains 14 residues. The trim removed 4 bases at V and 7 bases at J, leaving 4 bases unmatched. The DNA of the CDR3 is TGTGCCAGCAGTTCCGGGACAGGGGGCTTTGGCTACACCTTC. It specifies CASSSGTGGFGYTF.

The V call is TRBV28, the J call TRBJ2-7, with 9 bases aligning to TRBD1. The CDR3 contains 16 residues. Germline V gives CDR1 MDHEN, CDR2 SYDVKM. Trimming removed 6 bases from V and 6 bases from J; junction bases left unmatched: 15. This CDR3 reads CASRRSAGTGWSEQYF. The CDR3 DNA reads TGTGCCAGCAGAAGAAGCGCCGGGACAGGGTGGAGCGAGCAGTACTTC.

This clonotype was counted between two and nine times. V gene TRBV25-1 combines with J gene TRBJ2-7; D might be TRBD1 (5 bases). The length of the CDR3 is 15 residues. V dropped 0 bases and J dropped 5 bases, with 14 bases sitting between them. The V gene's germline CDR1 is MGHDK and CDR2 SYGVNS. The CDR3 region is CASSEYWGRADEQYF. The DNA for the CDR3 is TGTGCCAGCAGTGAATATTGGGGCAGGGCCGACGAGCAGTACTTC.

CDR3 protein: CASSQTDRGTGELFF. The CDR3 bases are TGCGCCAGCAGCCAAACCGACAGAGGAACCGGGGAGCTGTTTTTT. This sequence joins TRBV4-1 and TRBJ2-2, with a tentative D call TRBD1 (5 bases). The V and J ends lost 2 bases and 5 bases respectively, with 12 bases between them. The CDR3 loop spans 15 amino acids. Germline V lookup: CDR1 MGHRA, CDR2 YSYEKL.

This clonotype was observed many times. The genes are TRBV12-3 or TRBV12-4 and TRBJ2-7; tentatively, D is TRBD2 (5 bases). The CDR3 is 17 amino acids. V lost 5 bases and J lost 3, with 23 bases in between. The CDR3 nucleotides are TGTGCCAGCAGTCTCTCTCCTCTATCGGGGTCCCACTACGAGCAGTACTTC. It encodes CASSLSPLSGSHYEQYF.

This clonotype was recorded a few times. The chain recombines TRBV29-1 with TRBJ1-2; D gene ambiguous. The germline gives CDR1 SQVTM, CDR2 ANQGSEA. The CDR3 is 12 residues long. V lost 8 bases to trimming and J lost 4 bases, with 14 bases between them. The CDR3: CSRGSRVYGYTF. CDR3 nucleotide sequence: TGCAGCCGGGGTTCCCGGGTCTATGGCTACACCTTC.

This clonotype was seen a few times. This chain connects TRBV14 to TRBJ1-1; D not resolved. Trimming removed 9 bases from V and 5 bases from J, with 16 bases in between. Germline-derived CDR1 and CDR2 are SGHDN and FVKESK. This CDR3 has 13 residues. CDR3 coding DNA: TGTGCCAGTTCGGGCCCCTCGAGGACTGAAGCTTTCTTT. Encoded protein: CASSGPSRTEAFF.

This clonotype was seen many times. V is TRBV6-1 and J is TRBJ2-7; 7 bases align to TRBD1. V trimming: 8 bases; J trimming: 0 bases; junction bases outside the gene matches: 10. Germline-derived CDR1 and CDR2 are MNHNS and SASEGT. The CDR3 spans 15 residues. The CDR3 reads CASRAGTASSYEQYF. CDR3 sequence (DNA): TGTGCCAGCCGAGCCGGGACAGCGAGCTCCTACGAGCAGTACTTC.

This clonotype showed up just a few times. This sequence joins TRBV12-3 or TRBV12-4 and TRBJ2-3; D perhaps matches TRBD2 (6 bases). With 6 bases removed from V and 0 bases from J, the gap between germline ends came to 10 bases. The CDR3 length is 14 residues. The CDR3 loop reads CASRLAPSTDTQYF. CDR3 nucleotide sequence: TGTGCCAGCAGGCTAGCGCCTAGCACAGATACGCAGTATTTT.

Many counts were recorded for this clonotype. The genes are TRBV4-2 and TRBJ2-1; a weak D match, TRBD2 (6 bases). This CDR3 region has 23 residues. The ends were cut back, 4 bases at V and 8 bases at J, with 42 bases in the middle. Germline-derived CDR1 and CDR2 are LGHNA and YNFKEQ. This CDR3 is CASSPGLPIFNQRLDPKWDEQFF. Written as DNA, the CDR3 is TGTGCCAGCAGCCCAGGACTACCGATATTCAATCAGAGATTAGATCCAAAATGGGATGAGCAGTTCTTC.

The chain uses TRBV7-2 and TRBJ2-7, with 9 nucleotides matching TRBD2. The CDR3 spans 15 residues. Germline V gives CDR1 SGHTA, CDR2 FQGNSA. With 0 bases clipped from V and 5 bases from J, the junction kept 5 bases outside the gene matches. CDR3 protein: CASSLASGGWDEQYF. In nucleotides, the CDR3 is TGTGCCAGCAGCTTAGCTAGCGGGGGCTGGGACGAGCAGTACTTC.

This clonotype has at least ten counts. V usage is TRBV9 and J usage is TRBJ2-7; 7 nucleotides line up with TRBD2. The V and J ends lost 3 bases and 6 bases, in that order; junction bases with no gene match: 12. From germline, CDR1 is SGDLS and CDR2 YYNGEE. The CDR3 sequence is 15 residues long. CDR3 in DNA: TGTGCCAGCAGCGCCATGGGGGGGAGTGTCTCCGAGCAGTACTTC. Its translation: CASSAMGGSVSEQYF.

The chain couples TRBV6-1 to TRBJ2-1; 9 bases are a match to TRBD2. J lost 16 bases, V lost 6 bases, and 16 bases had no gene match. The germline gives CDR1 MNHNS, CDR2 SASEGT. The CDR3 contains 14 residues. For the CDR3, the DNA is TGTGCCAGCAGAGACCCACACCTAGCGGGACGGCCTTTCTTC. This codes for CASRDPHLAGRPFF.

The chain couples TRBV7-9 to TRBJ2-5, with TRBD1 as a possible D gene (6 bases). This CDR3 has 14 amino acids. V was shortened by 5 bases and J by 1 base, with 11 bases between the two germline ends. Germline V CDR1 and CDR2: SEHNR, FQNEAQ (reference sequence). CDR3 DNA sequence: TGTGCCAGCAGCCAAGGACAGATCCAAGAGACCCAGTACTTC. Protein sequence: CASSQGQIQETQYF.

The V call is TRBV5-4, the J call TRBJ2-1; D may be TRBD2 (6 bases). Trimming removed 2 bases from V and 7 bases from J, with 16 bases in between. Germline loops: CDR1 SGHNT, CDR2 YYREEE (reference sequence). The CDR3 loop spans 15 amino acids. The CDR3 loop is CASSFGTRVGNEQFF. In nucleotides, the CDR3 is TGTGCCAGCAGCTTCGGGACTCGCGTGGGGAATGAGCAGTTCTTC.

The rearrangement joins TRBV5-4 to TRBJ2-1, with 8 bases fitting TRBD2. The germline V gene has CDR1 SGHNT and CDR2 YYREEE (reference sequence). This CDR3 region has 14 residues. The junction had 8 bases not matched to a gene; V was cut back by 3 bases and J by 9 bases. Here the CDR3 reads CASSWGLELGEQFF. In DNA, the CDR3 is TGTGCCAGCAGCTGGGGACTAGAACTGGGTGAGCAGTTCTTC.

This clonotype has more than one count but fewer than ten. This chain joins TRBV12-3 or TRBV12-4 and TRBJ1-1; D not resolved. V lost 6 bases to trimming and J lost 4 bases, with 12 bases between them. The CDR3 totals 13 residues. Here the CDR3 DNA reads TGTGCCAGCAGGGCCGAGGAGGGCACTGAAGCTTTCTTT. It is translated as CASRAEEGTEAFF.

The V call is TRBV6-1, the J call TRBJ2-3; D might be TRBD2 (5 bases). The V gene lost 11 bases and the J gene lost 4 bases, with 13 bases spanning the gap. Germline V gives CDR1 MNHNS, CDR2 SASEGT. The CDR3 is 12 residues long. CDR3 coding DNA: TGTGCCTGCGGGTCACCCCCAGATACGCAGTATTTT. This gives the protein CACGSPPDTQYF.

The rearrangement uses TRBV11-1 and TRBJ2-4, with 11 bases matching TRBD2. CDR3 length equals 20 residues. Germline CDR1 and CDR2: SGHAT and FQDESV (reference sequence). Trimming cost V 1 base and J 1 base; bases outside gene matches: 12. The DNA for the CDR3 is TGTGCCAGCAGCTTAGAGGGAGTAGCGGGAGGGCCTGGGGCCAAAAACATTCAGTACTTC. This encodes CASSLEGVAGGPGAKNIQYF. Using reference TRBV11-1 and TRBJ2-4 for the parts outside the CDR3, the full variable domain is EAEVAQSPRYKITEKSQAVAFWCDPISGHATLYWYRQILGQGPELLVQFQDESVVDDSQLPKDRFSAERLKGVDSTLKIQPAELGDSAMYLCASSLEGVAGGPGAKNIQYFGAGTRLSVL.

The V call is TRBV12-3 or TRBV12-4, the J call TRBJ1-1, with a possible D match to TRBD1 (6 bases). The CDR3 runs 15 residues. Trimming removed 6 bases at V and 10 bases at J, with 24 bases between. The CDR3 DNA reads as TGTGCCAGCAGACTTGGACAGTCCGGGGGTAAGAGAGCTTTCTTT. Its protein is CASRLGQSGGKRAFF.

This chain uses TRBV7-2 with TRBJ2-3; D is perhaps TRBD2 (5 bases). Per the germline V gene, CDR1 is SGHTA and CDR2 is FQGNSA. V lost 1 base and J lost 2, with 13 bases in between. The CDR3 sequence is 16 residues long. CDR3 region: CASSLVSRRATDTQYF. The CDR3 nucleotides read TGTGCCAGCAGCTTAGTCTCAAGGCGGGCCACAGATACGCAGTATTTT. Filled out from reference TRBV7-2 and TRBJ2-3, the complete variable domain reads GAGVSQSPSNKVTEKGKDVELRCDPISGHTALYWYRQSLGQGLEFLIYFQGNSAPDKSGLPSDRFSAERTGGSVSTLTIQRTQQEDSAVYLCASSLVSRRATDTQYFGPGTRLTVL.

Ten or more counts support this clonotype. The gene calls are TRBV12-3 or TRBV12-4 and TRBJ1-6; D not resolved. The germline V and J ends were trimmed by 0 bases and 10 bases, with 4 bases remaining between them. CDR3 length equals 12 residues. CDR3 loop: CASSLAGSPLHF. The DNA for the CDR3 is TGTGCCAGCAGTTTAGCAGGGTCACCCCTCCACTTT.